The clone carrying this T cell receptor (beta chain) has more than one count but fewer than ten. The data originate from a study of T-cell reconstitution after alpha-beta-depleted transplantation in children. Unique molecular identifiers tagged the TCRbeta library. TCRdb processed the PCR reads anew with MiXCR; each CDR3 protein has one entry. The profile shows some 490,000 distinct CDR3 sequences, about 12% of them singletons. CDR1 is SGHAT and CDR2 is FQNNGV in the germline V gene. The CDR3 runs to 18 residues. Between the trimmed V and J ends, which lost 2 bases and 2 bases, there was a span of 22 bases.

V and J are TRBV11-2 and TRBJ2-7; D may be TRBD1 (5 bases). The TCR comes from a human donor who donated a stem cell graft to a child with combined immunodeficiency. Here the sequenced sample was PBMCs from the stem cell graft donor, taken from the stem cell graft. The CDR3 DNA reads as TGTGCCAGCAGCTTATGGGGCCAACAAGTGCCGTCTCCCTACGAGCAGTACTTC. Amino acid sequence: CASSLWGQQVPSPYEQYF.